This entry lists 22 T cell receptor beta chains sequenced from one sample in a study of cytomegalovirus exposure and HLA in healthy donors. Repertoires were generated with immunoSEQ multiplex PCR, while TCRdb's copy carries only in-frame clones and drops some. The sample consists of under 95,000 clones, approximately 91% of them appearing once. Sequenced material: PBMCs. These receptors were collected from a man under 40 in good health and CMV-seronegative.

The J gene is TRBJ2-5, the V gene TRBV28; D gene ambiguous. Per germline, CDR1 MDHEN and CDR2 SYDVKM. This CDR3 has 12 residues. Trimming pared 5 bases from V and 11 bases from J, leaving 15 bases between. For the CDR3, the DNA is TGTGCCAGCAGTATCTTCCGACAAGAGCAGTACTTC. As protein: CASSIFRQEQYF. The entire variable domain, with the rest obtained from reference TRBV28 and TRBJ2-5, is as follows: DVKVTQSSRYLVKRTGEKVFLECVQDMDHENMFWYRQDPGLGLRLIYFSYDVKMKEKGDIPEGYSVSREKKERFSLILESASTNQTSMYLCASSIFRQEQYFGPGTRLLVL.

CDR3 amino acids: CASSPIPGQTSYEQYF. The CDR3, as DNA: TGTGCCAGCAGTCCGATTCCGGGACAGACTTCGTACGAGCAGTACTTC. The chain recombines TRBV2 with TRBJ2-7; the match to TRBD1 covers 7 bases. Trimming removed 5 bases from V and 4 bases from J; junction bases left unmatched: 14. CDR1 and CDR2 (germline): SNHLY, FYNNEI. CDR3 size: 16 residues.

The chain uses TRBV19 and TRBJ2-1; no firm D call. V was clipped by 1 base and J by 0 bases, with 7 bases between them. The CDR3 is 15 amino acids. Germline V CDR1 and CDR2: LNHDA, SQIVND (reference sequence). The DNA of the CDR3 is TGTGCCAGTAGTATAGCAAGGAGCTCCTACAATGAGCAGTTCTTC. This sequence encodes CASSIARSSYNEQFF.

CDR3 amino acids: CASSLGQGARNSPLHF. CDR3 DNA: TGCGCCAGCAGCTTGGGACAGGGGGCGCGGAATTCACCCCTCCACTTT. The chain employs TRBV5-1 and TRBJ1-6, with 10 bases fitting TRBD1. The CDR3 runs 16 residues. V lost 0 bases and J lost 7; bases outside the gene matches: 4. Germline V CDR1 and CDR2: SGHRS, YFSETQ.

The chain combines TRBV19 with TRBJ2-3; 12 nucleotides match TRBD2. The V gene's germline CDR1 is LNHDA and CDR2 SQIVND (reference sequence). With 7 bases clipped from V and 1 base from J, the junction kept 3 bases outside the gene matches. The CDR3 has 15 amino acids. CDR3 sequence: CASMRLAGGTDTQYF. The CDR3 DNA sequence: TGTGCCAGTATGAGACTAGCGGGGGGCACAGATACGCAGTATTTT.

The rearrangement joins TRBV6-1 to TRBJ1-2, with D possibly TRBD1 on 5 matching bases. CDR1 and CDR2 (germline): MNHNS, SASEGT. V was trimmed by 6 bases and J by 4 bases, leaving 12 bases between them. The CDR3 is made up of 13 amino acids. The CDR3 DNA is TGTGCCAGCAGCGCGACAGCCTTCTATGGCTACACCTTC. Translating gives CASSATAFYGYTF.

V usage is TRBV19 and J usage is TRBJ1-2, with 7 bases fitting TRBD1. Germline V gene data show CDR1 as LNHDA and CDR2 as SQIVND (reference sequence). Trimming cost V 6 bases and J 5 bases; bases outside gene matches: 6. This CDR3 spans 13 amino acids. The CDR3 sequence: CASRQQGSYGYTF. CDR3 DNA: TGTGCCAGTAGGCAACAGGGGTCTTATGGCTACACCTTC. Combining the CDR3 with reference TRBV19 and TRBJ1-2 gives the whole variable domain DGGITQSPKYLFRKEGQNVTLSCEQNLNHDAMYWYRQDPGQGLRLIYYSQIVNDFQKGDIAEGYSVSREKKESFPLTVTSAQKNPTAFYLCASRQQGSYGYTFGSGTRLTVV.

The chain recombines TRBV5-1 with TRBJ2-2, with TRBD2 as a possible D gene (5 bases). Trimming stripped 3 bases from V and 7 bases from J, with 13 bases between. Germline CDR1 is SGHRS and CDR2 is YFSETQ. The CDR3 spans 14 residues. The CDR3 sequence is CASSWVSAGGELFF. CDR3 nucleotide sequence: TGCGCCAGCAGCTGGGTGTCGGCGGGCGGGGAGCTGTTTTTT.

The chain couples TRBV2 to TRBJ1-4; D unclear. V lost 6 bases to trimming and J lost 8 bases, with 13 bases between them. CDR3 length: 13 residues. CDR1 is SNHLY, CDR2 FYNNEI, per germline. This CDR3 reads CASRFGAGEKLFF. The CDR3 DNA reads TGTGCCAGCAGATTCGGAGCGGGGGAAAAACTGTTTTTT.

The chain uses TRBV11-2 and TRBJ2-7; 7 positions agree with TRBD2. Germline V gene sequence: CDR1 SGHAT, CDR2 FQNNGV. This CDR3 is built from 14 residues. Trimming at V came to 4 bases and at J to 3 bases, leaving 6 bases not matched to a gene. The CDR3 DNA is TGTGCCAGCAGCTCCTGGACTAGAAACTACGAGCAGTACTTC. Amino acids: CASSSWTRNYEQYF.

The J gene is TRBJ1-2, the V gene TRBV6-1, with TRBD1 matching 7 bases. Germline V gene lookup returns CDR1 MNHNS and CDR2 SASEGT. V shed 0 bases and J 6 bases; nucleotides not matched to a gene: 10. The CDR3 length is 16 residues. The CDR3 sequence: CASSEAVGAGTDGYTF. CDR3 in DNA: TGTGCCAGCAGTGAAGCTGTCGGGGCAGGGACAGATGGCTACACCTTC.

There are a few counts of this clone. The V gene is TRBV2, the J gene TRBJ1-2, with D possibly being TRBD1 (5 bases). Germline lookup yields CDR1 SNHLY and CDR2 FYNNEI. The CDR3 contains 14 residues. The ends were cut back, 3 bases at V and 2 bases at J, with 10 bases in the middle. The CDR3 coding sequence is TGTGCCAGCAGTGAGAAGGGACTCAACTATGGCTACACCTTC. Amino acids: CASSEKGLNYGYTF.

This chain's CDR3 is CASSLVWDRFAEKLFF. The CDR3 DNA reads TGTGCCAGCAGCTTAGTCTGGGACAGGTTCGCTGAAAAACTGTTTTTT. The genes are TRBV7-9 and TRBJ1-4, with 8 bases that match TRBD1. Per the germline V gene, CDR1 is SEHNR and CDR2 is FQNEAQ (reference sequence). The length of the CDR3 is 16 residues. Trimming took 1 base from V and 7 from J; bases not matched to a gene: 8.

The chain employs TRBV29-1 and TRBJ2-6; D is perhaps TRBD1 (5 bases). V lost 3 bases and J lost 2, with 5 bases in between. The CDR3 length is 13 residues. CDR1 SQVTM and CDR2 ANQGSEA come from the germline V gene. In nucleotides, the CDR3 is TGCAGCGTTGAGACAGCTGGGGCCAACGTCCTGACTTTC. Its translation: CSVETAGANVLTF.

J is TRBJ2-5 and V is TRBV11-3, with a possible D match to TRBD2 (6 bases). The germline gives CDR1 SGHNT, CDR2 YENEEA. V was pared by 3 bases and J by 3 bases, with 20 bases between. The CDR3 runs to 17 residues. CDR3 DNA sequence: TGTGCCAGCAGCTTCGGGATCAGGGACCCGGGGGAAGAGACCCAGTACTTC. This translates into CASSFGIRDPGEETQYF.

The V gene is TRBV27, the J gene TRBJ1-4, with D tentatively TRBD1 (5 bases). Trimming shortened V by 3 bases and J by 10 bases, and 9 bases separated the two germline ends. The CDR3 loop spans 12 amino acids. The germline V gene encodes CDR1 MNHEY and CDR2 SMNVEV (reference sequence). The CDR3: CASSFIGGKLFF. The CDR3 DNA reads TGTGCCAGCAGTTTTATCGGGGGAAAACTGTTTTTT.

The rearrangement uses TRBV4-2 and TRBJ1-1; TRBD1 is a possible D gene (5 bases). The germline V and J ends were trimmed by 0 bases and 3 bases, with 8 bases remaining between them. Germline V gives CDR1 LGHNA, CDR2 YNFKEQ. The CDR3 totals 14 residues. The CDR3 region has the DNA TGTGCCAGCAGCCAAGAAGGGGCCCACACTGAAGCTTTCTTT. Its translation is CASSQEGAHTEAFF.

The count of this clone is one. The rearrangement uses TRBV5-1 and TRBJ2-5; D call uncertain. Trimming removed 2 bases at V and 5 bases at J, with 19 bases between. Germline V CDR1 and CDR2: SGHRS, YFSETQ. The CDR3 has 16 residues. The DNA of the CDR3 is TGCGCCAGCAGCTTCCGACTTGAACACCCGACGGAGACCCAGTACTTC. It codes for CASSFRLEHPTETQYF.

The chain has TRBV13 and TRBJ1-5; D is ambiguous. Looked up from germline, CDR1 is PRHDT and CDR2 is FYEKMQ (reference sequence). CDR3 length: 15 amino acids. With 0 bases removed from V and 9 bases from J, the gap between germline ends came to 15 bases. DNA for the CDR3: TGTGCCAGCAGCTTAGGGTTTCAGGCTACTGCGCCCCAGCATTTT. It yields the protein CASSLGFQATAPQHF.

The chain joins TRBV19 to TRBJ1-2; 8 nucleotides align to TRBD1. From germline, CDR1 is LNHDA and CDR2 SQIVND (reference sequence). V dropped 5 bases and J dropped 4; count of bases not matched to a gene: 9. The CDR3 is 15 residues long. The CDR3 nucleotides are TGTGCCAGTAGTGGGACGACAGGGGCGGCCTATGGCTACACCTTC. Residues: CASSGTTGAAYGYTF.

This rearrangement joins TRBV13 to TRBJ1-3; TRBD1 matches at 7 bases. Germline lookup yields CDR1 PRHDT and CDR2 FYEKMQ (reference sequence). V gave up 3 bases and J gave up 4 bases; unmatched junction bases: 6. The CDR3 is made up of 15 amino acids. As DNA, the CDR3 is TGTGCCAGCAGCTTTACAGGGGACGGGGGAAACACCATATATTTT. It translates to CASSFTGDGGNTIYF.

This clone came up once. The CDR3 here is CASSSTGRRNQPQHF. CDR3 DNA sequence: TGCGCCAGCAGCTCTACAGGGAGACGAAATCAGCCCCAGCATTTT. This sequence joins TRBV5-1 and TRBJ1-5, with a possible D match to TRBD1 (6 bases). The CDR3 extends over 15 amino acids. The ends were cut back, 3 bases at V and 4 bases at J, with 14 bases in the middle. Germline V CDR1 and CDR2: SGHRS, YFSETQ.